Here is one TCR beta chain with its context. The data belong to a study of blood T cell repertoires in COVID-19. Study as a whole: Samples taken during acute and convalescent COVID-19 were collected in the United States, Italy and Spain. The analysed material was cDNA or gDNA that came from T cells, B-cell-depleted T cells, or PBMCs.

Per the original data handling: Amplified reference gene primers provided the basis for estimating nucleated cell counts. TCRdb keeps only in-frame clones here, not all; method: immunoSEQ multiplex PCR. From that table come the V and J calls and clone size; the DNA was used to work out D and trimming. The sample consists of around 60,000 clones, 72% of them appearing once. Seattle's enrolled individuals joined amid active infection and were then monitored longitudinally. CDR3 length: 15 amino acids. CDR1 and CDR2 from the germline V gene are LNHDA and SQIVND (reference sequence). V lost 6 bases and J lost 1; bases outside the gene matches: 4.

The rearrangement uses TRBV19 and TRBJ2-3; 10 bases agree with TRBD1. This clonotype was obtained from a woman in her 70s with COVID-19, enrolled during active disease. Sequencing was carried out using peripheral blood. For the CDR3, the DNA is TGTGCCAGTAGCCAGACAGGGGGCCGCACAGATACGCAGTATTTT. Its translation: CASSQTGGRTDTQYF.